The T cell receptor beta chain described here comes from a study of blood T cell repertoires in COVID-19. Study background: PBMCs, B-cell-depleted T cells, or T cells were the source of the cDNA or gDNA that made up the material.

Unmatched junction bases numbered 9, after V lost 3 bases and J lost 9 bases. The CDR3 extends over 14 amino acids. The germline V gene encodes CDR1 DFQATT and CDR2 SNEGSKA (reference sequence). Followed longitudinally, the Seattle patients had been enrolled during active infection. Original processing methods: Amplification with reference gene primers provided the estimates of nucleated cell counts. The data were produced by immunoSEQ multiplex PCR, yet TCRdb's version contains in-frame clones alone and is incomplete. V and J calls plus clone size are reproduced from that table; the DNA served to infer D and trimming. Among 79,000 or so clones, about 85% were seen once, and the ten largest hold roughly 9.8%.

Sequences were obtained from peripheral blood. The receptor's source is a man between 60 and 70 years old with COVID-19, enrolled during active disease. V gene TRBV20-1 combines with J gene TRBJ2-1; 9 bases agree with TRBD2. The CDR3 DNA is TGCAGTGCTAGTTCCCTAGCGGGACGGGTTGAGCAGTTCTTC. Translating it yields CSASSLAGRVEQFF.